This entry features one T cell receptor (beta chain) sequence. Its antigen is still unknown. This beta chain represents an off-target read in a library built for alpha chains; its size is of limited meaning. This entry is derived from a study of spatial heterogeneity in lung cancer. The overall study: Follow-up PBMC samples were sequenced when available, at a median of approximately two years after resection. The count of detected beta-chain sequences consistently exceeded that of alpha-chain sequences.

Time point specified: blood at routine non-recurrence follow-up after resection. Material for sequencing was whole RNA from tumor, nontumor lung or frozen PBMC, left unsorted. The study's findings and limits: The appearance of ubiquitous expanded tumor TCRs in blood was greater at resection than follow-up.

V was cut by 0 bases and J by 3 bases, with 15 bases left in between. The CDR3 has 16 residues. The V gene's germline CDR1 is LGHNA and CDR2 YNFKEQ. TCRdb re-called the 5' RACE reads with MiXCR, one entry per CDR3 protein. The sample lists 2,400 or so distinct CDR3 sequences, roughly 29% occurring once. Here the sequenced sample was PBMCs, taken at follow-up. The rearrangement links TRBV4-2 to TRBJ2-7; weak D call: TRBD2 (7 bases). The source of this sequence is a male donor with early-stage non-small cell lung cancer. CDR3 protein: CASSQDWGLAVYEQYF. DNA for the CDR3: TGTGCCAGCAGCCAAGATTGGGGGCTAGCGGTCTACGAGCAGTACTTC.